This T cell receptor (beta chain) is from a study of cytomegalovirus exposure and HLA in healthy donors. Study-wide points: Productive status was seen about 90% or about 30% of the time for most TCR beta V segments in an earlier analysis. In vitro checks showed that a few CMV-associated chains really do target CMV antigens.

At the time of sampling, donors were nominally healthy, though unrecorded immune exposures were likely. Both 60 Vbeta primers and 13 Jbeta primers went into the PCR. TCRdb's copy holds only in-frame clones and misses some; the assay was immunoSEQ multiplex PCR. Among 20,000 to 30,000 clones, about four fifths were seen once, and the ten largest hold roughly 4.3%. As to this clone: Its specificity is not known.

In germline, CDR1 is ENHRY, CDR2 SYGVKD. The CDR3 runs 15 residues. The ends lost 4 bases at V and 8 bases at J; junction bases unmatched: 9. This TCR derives from a male donor in good health and CMV-seronegative. Sequencing used PBMCs. The V and J genes are TRBV10-3 and TRBJ1-4; 8 nucleotides align to TRBD1. CDR3 coding DNA: TGTGCCATCAGTGCCACACAGGGGGAAGAAGAAAAACTGTTTTTT. Residues: CAISATQGEEEKLFF.